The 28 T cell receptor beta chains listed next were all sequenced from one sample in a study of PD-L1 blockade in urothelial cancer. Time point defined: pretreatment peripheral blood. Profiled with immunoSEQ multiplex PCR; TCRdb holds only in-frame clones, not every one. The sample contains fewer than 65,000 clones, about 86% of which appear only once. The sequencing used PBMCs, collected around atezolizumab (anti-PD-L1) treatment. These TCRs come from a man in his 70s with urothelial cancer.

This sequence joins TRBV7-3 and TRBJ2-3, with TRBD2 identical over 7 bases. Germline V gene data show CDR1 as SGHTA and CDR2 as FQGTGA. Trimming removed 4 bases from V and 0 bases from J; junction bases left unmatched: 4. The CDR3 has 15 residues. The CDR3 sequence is CASSSLAVSTDTQYF. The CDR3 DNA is TGTGCCAGCAGCTCGCTAGCGGTCAGCACAGATACGCAGTATTTT.

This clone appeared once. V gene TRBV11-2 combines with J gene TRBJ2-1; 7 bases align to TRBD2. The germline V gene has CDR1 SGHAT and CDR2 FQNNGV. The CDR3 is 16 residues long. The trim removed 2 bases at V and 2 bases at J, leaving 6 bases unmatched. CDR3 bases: TGTGCCAGCAGCTTACTTTTAACTAGCGCCTACAATGAGCAGTTCTTC. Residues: CASSLLLTSAYNEQFF. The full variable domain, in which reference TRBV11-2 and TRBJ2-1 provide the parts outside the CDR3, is EAGVAQSPRYKIIEKRQSVAFWCNPISGHATLYWYQQILGQGPKLLIQFQNNGVVDDSQLPKDRFSAERLKGVDSTLKIQPAKLEDSAVYLCASSLLLTSAYNEQFFGPGTRLTVL.

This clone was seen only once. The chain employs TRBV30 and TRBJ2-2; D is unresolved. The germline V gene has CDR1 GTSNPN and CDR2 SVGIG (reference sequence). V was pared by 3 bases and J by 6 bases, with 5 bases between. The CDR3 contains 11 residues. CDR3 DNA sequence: TGTGCCTGGAGCCTATCCGGGGAGCTGTTTTTT. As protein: CAWSLSGELFF.

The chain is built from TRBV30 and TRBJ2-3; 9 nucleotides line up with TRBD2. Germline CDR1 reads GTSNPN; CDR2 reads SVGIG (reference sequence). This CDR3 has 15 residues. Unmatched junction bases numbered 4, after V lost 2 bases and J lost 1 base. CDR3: CAWSRSGGRTDTQYF. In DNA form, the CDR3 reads TGTGCCTGGAGTAGGAGCGGGGGGCGCACAGATACGCAGTATTTT.

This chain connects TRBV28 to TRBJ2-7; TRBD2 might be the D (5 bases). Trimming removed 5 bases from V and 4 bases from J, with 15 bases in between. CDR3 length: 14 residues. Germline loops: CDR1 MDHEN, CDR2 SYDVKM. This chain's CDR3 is CASSILGKRYEQYF. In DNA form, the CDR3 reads TGTGCCAGCAGTATACTAGGAAAGAGATACGAGCAGTACTTC.

CDR3 in DNA: TGTGCCAGCAGTGACAGGGGACCCGGTCAGCCCCAGCATTTT. Its protein product is CASSDRGPGQPQHF. This sequence joins TRBV28 and TRBJ1-5; the match to TRBD1 covers 8 bases. With V trimmed by 5 bases and J by 6 bases, 6 bases remained unmatched. Germline V CDR1 and CDR2: MDHEN, SYDVKM. The CDR3 length is 14 residues.

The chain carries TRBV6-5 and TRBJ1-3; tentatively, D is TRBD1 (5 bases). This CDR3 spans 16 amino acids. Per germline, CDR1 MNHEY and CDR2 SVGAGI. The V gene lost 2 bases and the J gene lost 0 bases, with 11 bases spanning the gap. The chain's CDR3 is CASSYDRQGSGNTIYF. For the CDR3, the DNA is TGTGCCAGCAGTTACGATCGGCAGGGCTCTGGAAACACCATATATTTT.

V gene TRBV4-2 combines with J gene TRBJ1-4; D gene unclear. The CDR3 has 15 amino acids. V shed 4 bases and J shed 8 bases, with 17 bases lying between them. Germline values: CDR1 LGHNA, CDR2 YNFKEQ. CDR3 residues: CASSPSASIVEKLFF. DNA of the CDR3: TGTGCCAGCAGCCCGTCAGCGTCGATCGTGGAAAAACTGTTTTTT.

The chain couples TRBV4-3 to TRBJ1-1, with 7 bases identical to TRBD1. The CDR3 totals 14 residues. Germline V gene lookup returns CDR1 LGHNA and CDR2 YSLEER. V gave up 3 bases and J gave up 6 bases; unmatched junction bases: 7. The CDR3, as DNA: TGCGCCAGCAGCCAGGTACAGGGGCAGGCTGAAGCTTTCTTT. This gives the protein CASSQVQGQAEAFF.

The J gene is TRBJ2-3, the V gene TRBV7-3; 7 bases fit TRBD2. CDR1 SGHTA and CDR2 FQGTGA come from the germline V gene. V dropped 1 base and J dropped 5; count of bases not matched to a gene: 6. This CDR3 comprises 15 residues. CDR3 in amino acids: CASSLSGGVGDTQYF. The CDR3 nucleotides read TGTGCCAGCAGCTTAAGTGGGGGGGTAGGAGATACGCAGTATTTT.

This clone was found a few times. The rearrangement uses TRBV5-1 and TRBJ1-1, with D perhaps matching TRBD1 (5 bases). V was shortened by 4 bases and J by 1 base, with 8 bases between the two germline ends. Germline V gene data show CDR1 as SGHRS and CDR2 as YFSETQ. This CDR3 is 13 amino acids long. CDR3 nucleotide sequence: TGCGCCAGCAGCGTTGACAGGAACACTGAAGCTTTCTTT. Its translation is CASSVDRNTEAFF.

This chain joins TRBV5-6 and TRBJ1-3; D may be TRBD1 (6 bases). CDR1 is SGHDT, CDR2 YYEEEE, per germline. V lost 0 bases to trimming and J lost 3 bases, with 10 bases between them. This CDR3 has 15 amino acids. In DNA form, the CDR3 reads TGTGCCAGCAGCTTGGCAGCAGGGGTTGGAAACACCATATATTTT. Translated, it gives CASSLAAGVGNTIYF.

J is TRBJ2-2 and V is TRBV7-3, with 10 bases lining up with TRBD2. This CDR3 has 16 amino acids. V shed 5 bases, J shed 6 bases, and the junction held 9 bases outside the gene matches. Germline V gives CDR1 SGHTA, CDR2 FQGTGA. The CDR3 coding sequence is TGTGCCAGCAGCCGAACTCCCAGCGGGGGGGCCGGGGAGCTGTTTTTT. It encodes CASSRTPSGGAGELFF.

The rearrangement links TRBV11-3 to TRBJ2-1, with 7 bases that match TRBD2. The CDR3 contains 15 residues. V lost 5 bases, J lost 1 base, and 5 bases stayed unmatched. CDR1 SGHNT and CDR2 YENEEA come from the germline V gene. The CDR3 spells CASSKSGGSYNEQFF. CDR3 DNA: TGTGCCAGCAGCAAATCGGGGGGTTCCTACAATGAGCAGTTCTTC. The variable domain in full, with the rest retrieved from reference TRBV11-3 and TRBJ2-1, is EAGVVQSPRYKIIEKKQPVAFWCNPISGHNTLYWYLQNLGQGPELLIRYENEEAVDDSQLPKDRFSAERLKGVDSTLKIQPAELGDSAVYLCASSKSGGSYNEQFFGPGTRLTVL.

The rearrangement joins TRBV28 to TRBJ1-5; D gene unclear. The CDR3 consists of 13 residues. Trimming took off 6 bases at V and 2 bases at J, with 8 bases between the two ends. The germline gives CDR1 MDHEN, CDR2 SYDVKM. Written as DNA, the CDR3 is TGTGCCAGCAGCCCTGGAGGCAATCAGCCCCAGCATTTT. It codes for CASSPGGNQPQHF. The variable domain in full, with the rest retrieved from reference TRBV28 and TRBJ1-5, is DVKVTQSSRYLVKRTGEKVFLECVQDMDHENMFWYRQDPGLGLRLIYFSYDVKMKEKGDIPEGYSVSREKKERFSLILESASTNQTSMYLCASSPGGNQPQHFGDGTRLSIL.

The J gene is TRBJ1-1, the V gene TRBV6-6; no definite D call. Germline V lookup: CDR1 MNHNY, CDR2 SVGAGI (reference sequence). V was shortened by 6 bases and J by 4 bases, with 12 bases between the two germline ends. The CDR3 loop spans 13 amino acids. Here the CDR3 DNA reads TGTGCCAGCAGGGACTCGGGAGGCACTGAAGCTTTCTTT. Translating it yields CASRDSGGTEAFF.

The CDR3 DNA reads TGTGCCAGCAGAGATACGGGACTAGCCACAGATACGCAGTATTTT. It translates to CASRDTGLATDTQYF. V is TRBV6-1 and J is TRBJ2-3; 9 bases map to TRBD2. The length of the CDR3 is 15 residues. Unmatched junction bases numbered 6, after V lost 6 bases and J lost 2 bases. Germline V gene lookup returns CDR1 MNHNS and CDR2 SASEGT.

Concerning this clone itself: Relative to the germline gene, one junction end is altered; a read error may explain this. CDR3 in DNA: TGCGCCAGCGGTGACTACTCCTACGAGCAGTACTTC. As protein: CASGDYSYEQYF. The V call is TRBV10-1, the J call TRBJ2-7; D is possibly TRBD2 (5 bases). The V gene's germline CDR1 is WNHNN and CDR2 SYGVQD (reference sequence). The CDR3 extends over 12 amino acids.

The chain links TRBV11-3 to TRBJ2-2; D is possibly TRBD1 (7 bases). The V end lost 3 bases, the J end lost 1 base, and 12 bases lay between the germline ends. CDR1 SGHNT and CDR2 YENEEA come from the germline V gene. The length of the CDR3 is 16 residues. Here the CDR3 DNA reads TGTGCCAGCAGCTTGCAGGGGGGCTGGAACACCGGGGAGCTGTTTTTT. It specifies CASSLQGGWNTGELFF.

The CDR3 loop is CASSQRQGSNREQYF. The CDR3 coding sequence is TGCGCCAGCAGCCAACGACAGGGTTCAAACCGCGAGCAGTACTTC. The V gene is TRBV4-1, the J gene TRBJ2-7, with 7 bases identical to TRBD1. Unmatched junction bases numbered 10, after V lost 2 bases and J lost 6 bases. The germline CDR1 and CDR2 sequences are MGHRA and YSYEKL. The CDR3 totals 15 residues.

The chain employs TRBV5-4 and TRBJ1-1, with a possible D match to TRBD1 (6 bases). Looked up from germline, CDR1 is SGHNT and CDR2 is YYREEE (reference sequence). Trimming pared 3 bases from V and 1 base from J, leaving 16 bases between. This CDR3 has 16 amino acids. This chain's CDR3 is CASSWGQGIGNTEAFF. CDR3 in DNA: TGTGCCAGCAGCTGGGGACAAGGAATCGGGAACACTGAAGCTTTCTTT.

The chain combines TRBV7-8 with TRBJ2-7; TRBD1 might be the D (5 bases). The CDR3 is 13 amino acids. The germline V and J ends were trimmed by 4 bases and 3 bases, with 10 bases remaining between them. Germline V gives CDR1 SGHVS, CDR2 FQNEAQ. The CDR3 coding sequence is TGTGCCAGCAGCTCTGACAGTCTCTACGAGCAGTACTTC. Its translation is CASSSDSLYEQYF.

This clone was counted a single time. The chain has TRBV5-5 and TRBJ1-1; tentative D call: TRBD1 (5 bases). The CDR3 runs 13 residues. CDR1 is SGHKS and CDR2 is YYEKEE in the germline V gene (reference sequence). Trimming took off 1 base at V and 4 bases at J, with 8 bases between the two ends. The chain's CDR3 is CASSLTGATEAFF. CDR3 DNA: TGTGCCAGCAGCTTGACTGGGGCCACTGAAGCTTTCTTT. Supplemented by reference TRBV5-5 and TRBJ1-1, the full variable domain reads DAGVTQSPTHLIKTRGQQVTLRCSPISGHKSVSWYQQVLGQGPQFIFQYYEKEERGRGNFPDRFSARQFPNYSSELNVNALLLGDSALYLCASSLTGATEAFFGQGTRLTVV.

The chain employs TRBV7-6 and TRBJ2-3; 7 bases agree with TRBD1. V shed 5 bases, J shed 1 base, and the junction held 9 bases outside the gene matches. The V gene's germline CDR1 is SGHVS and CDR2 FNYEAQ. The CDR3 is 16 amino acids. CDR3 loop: CASSPRQGWGTDTQYF. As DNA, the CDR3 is TGTGCCAGCAGCCCTCGACAGGGATGGGGCACAGATACGCAGTATTTT.

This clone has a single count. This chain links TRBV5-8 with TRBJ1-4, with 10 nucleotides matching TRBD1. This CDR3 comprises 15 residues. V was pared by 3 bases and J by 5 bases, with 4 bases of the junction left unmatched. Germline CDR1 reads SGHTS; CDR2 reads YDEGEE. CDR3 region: CASSWDRGGNEKLFF. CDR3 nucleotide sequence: TGTGCCAGCAGCTGGGACAGGGGCGGGAATGAAAAACTGTTTTTT.

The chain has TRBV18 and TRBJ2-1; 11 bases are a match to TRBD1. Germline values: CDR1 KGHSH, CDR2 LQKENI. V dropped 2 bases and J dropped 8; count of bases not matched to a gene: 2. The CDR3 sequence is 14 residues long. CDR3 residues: CASSPWDRGDEQFF. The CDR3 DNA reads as TGTGCCAGCTCACCATGGGACAGGGGGGATGAGCAGTTCTTC. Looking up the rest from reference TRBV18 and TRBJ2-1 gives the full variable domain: NAGVMQNPRHLVRRRGQEARLRCSPMKGHSHVYWYRQLPEEGLKFMVYLQKENIIDESGMPKERFSAEFPKEGPSILRIQQVVRGDSAAYFCASSPWDRGDEQFFGPGTRLTVL.

The CDR3 DNA reads TGTGCCAGCAGCCAAACCCGACAGAGCTCCTACGAGCAGTACTTC. The encoded protein is CASSQTRQSSYEQYF. The chain recombines TRBV7-9 with TRBJ2-7; D is possibly TRBD1 (5 bases). Germline lookup yields CDR1 SEHNR and CDR2 FQNEAQ (reference sequence). Trimming left V 5 bases short and J 0 bases short, with 14 bases between. CDR3 length: 15 residues.

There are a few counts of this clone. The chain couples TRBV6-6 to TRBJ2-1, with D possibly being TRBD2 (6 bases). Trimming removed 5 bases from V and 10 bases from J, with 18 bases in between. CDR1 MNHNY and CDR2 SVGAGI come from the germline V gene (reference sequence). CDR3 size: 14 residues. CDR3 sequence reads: CASSPPGAGREQFF. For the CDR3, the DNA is TGTGCCAGCAGTCCTCCAGGAGCGGGCCGGGAGCAGTTCTTC.